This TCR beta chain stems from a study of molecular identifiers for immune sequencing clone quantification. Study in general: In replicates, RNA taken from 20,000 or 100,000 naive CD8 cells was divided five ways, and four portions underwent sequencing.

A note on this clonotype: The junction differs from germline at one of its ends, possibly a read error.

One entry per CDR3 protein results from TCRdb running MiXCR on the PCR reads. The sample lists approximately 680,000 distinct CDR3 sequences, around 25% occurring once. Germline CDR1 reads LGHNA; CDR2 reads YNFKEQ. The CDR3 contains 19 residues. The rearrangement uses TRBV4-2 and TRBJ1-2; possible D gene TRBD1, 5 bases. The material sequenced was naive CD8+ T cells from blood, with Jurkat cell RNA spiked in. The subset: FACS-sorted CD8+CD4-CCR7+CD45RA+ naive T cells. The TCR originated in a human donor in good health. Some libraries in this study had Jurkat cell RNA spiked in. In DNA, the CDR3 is TGTGCCGGCAGCCAAGTTTATTTAGTAGGGACGACTTCGAACTATGGCTACACCTTC. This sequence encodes CAGSQVYLVGTTSNYGYTF.